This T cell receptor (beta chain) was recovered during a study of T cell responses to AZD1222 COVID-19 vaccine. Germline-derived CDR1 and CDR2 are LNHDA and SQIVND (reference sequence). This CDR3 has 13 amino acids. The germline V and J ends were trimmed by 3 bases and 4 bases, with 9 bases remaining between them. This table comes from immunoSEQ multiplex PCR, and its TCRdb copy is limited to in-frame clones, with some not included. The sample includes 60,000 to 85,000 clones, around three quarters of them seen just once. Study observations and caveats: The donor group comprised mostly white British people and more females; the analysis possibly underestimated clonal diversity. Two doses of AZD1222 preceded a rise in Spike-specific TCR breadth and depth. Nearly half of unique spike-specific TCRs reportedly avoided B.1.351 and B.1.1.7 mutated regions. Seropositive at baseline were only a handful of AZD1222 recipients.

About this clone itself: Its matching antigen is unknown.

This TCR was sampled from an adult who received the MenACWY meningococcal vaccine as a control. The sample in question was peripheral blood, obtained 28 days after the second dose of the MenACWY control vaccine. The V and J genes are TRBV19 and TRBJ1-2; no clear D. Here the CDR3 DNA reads TGTGCCAGTAGTATTACGAGAAGCTATGGCTACACCTTC. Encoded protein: CASSITRSYGYTF.